These 6 T cell receptor beta chains came from one sample sequenced in a study of blood T cell repertoires in COVID-19. The data were produced by immunoSEQ multiplex PCR, yet TCRdb's version contains in-frame clones alone and is incomplete. In the table there are over 200,000 clones, around 84% of which are singletons. The sequencing input was peripheral blood. The origin of the receptors is a man in his fifties or sixties with COVID-19, enrolled during active disease.

This chain connects TRBV2 to TRBJ2-2; D perhaps matches TRBD2 (5 bases). The ends were cut back, 5 bases at V and 1 base at J, with 5 bases in the middle. CDR3 length: 13 residues. Germline V gives CDR1 SNHLY, CDR2 FYNNEI. CDR3 loop: CASSRGNTGELFF. The CDR3 region has the DNA TGTGCCAGCAGTCGGGGGAACACCGGGGAGCTGTTTTTT. The complete variable domain, with remaining parts taken from reference TRBV2 and TRBJ2-2, reads EPEVTQTPSHQVTQMGQEVILRCVPISNHLYFYWYRQILGQKVEFLVSFYNNEISEKSEIFDDQFSVERPDGSNFTLKIRSTKLEDSAMYFCASSRGNTGELFFGEGSRLTVL.

This clone was detected a few times. This sequence joins TRBV7-9 and TRBJ2-3; D gene uncertain. Germline values: CDR1 SEHNR, CDR2 FQNEAQ (reference sequence). Trimming left V 5 bases short and J 1 base short, with 13 bases between. The CDR3 runs 15 residues. The CDR3 protein is CASSLSGSRTDTQYF. CDR3 nucleotide sequence: TGTGCCAGCAGCCTCTCGGGTTCGCGCACAGATACGCAGTATTTT. Full variable domain (missing parts from reference TRBV7-9 and TRBJ2-3): DTGVSQNPRHKITKRGQNVTFRCDPISEHNRLYWYRQTLGQGPEFLTYFQNEAQLEKSRLLSDRFSAERPKGSFSTLEIQRTEQGDSAMYLCASSLSGSRTDTQYFGPGTRLTVL.

The chain is built from TRBV27 and TRBJ1-2; weak D call: TRBD1 (5 bases). The ends were cut back, 6 bases at V and 0 bases at J, with 11 bases in the middle. The CDR3 runs to 14 residues. The V gene's germline CDR1 is MNHEY and CDR2 SMNVEV (reference sequence). CDR3 sequence (DNA): TGTGCCAGCAGGAGAGACAGCCCTAACTATGGCTACACCTTC. Amino acids: CASRRDSPNYGYTF.

J is TRBJ2-7 and V is TRBV3-1 (or the pseudogene TRBV3-2); 7 bases map to TRBD1. Looked up from germline, CDR1 is LGHDT and CDR2 is YNNKEL (reference sequence). The CDR3 totals 14 residues. J lost 4 bases, V lost 4 bases, and 7 bases had no gene match. CDR3 loop: CASSPQTGPYEQYF. The CDR3 DNA sequence: TGTGCCAGCAGCCCGCAGACAGGGCCGTACGAGCAGTACTTC.

With respect to this clone: One end of the junction varies from germline; a read error may be responsible. CDR3 sequence: CTSSRQGWNTEAFF. CDR3 DNA sequence: TGTACCAGCAGCAGACAGGGGTGGAACACTGAAGCTTTCTTT. J is TRBJ1-1 and V is TRBV14; 8 bases fit TRBD1. The CDR3 has 14 residues. Per germline, CDR1 SGHDN and CDR2 FVKESK.

The chain links TRBV15 to TRBJ2-2; 9 bases match TRBD1. The CDR3 has 17 residues. V shed 1 base, J shed 5 bases, and the junction held 8 bases outside the gene matches. Germline CDR1 and CDR2: LNHNV and YYDKDF (reference sequence). DNA for the CDR3: TGTGCCACCAGCAGAGGTCCGGGACAGGGAGTTACCGGGGAGCTGTTTTTT. Translation gives CATSRGPGQGVTGELFF.